This TCR beta chain was retrieved from a study of shared clonotypes between healthy human individuals. V shed 8 bases and J shed 4 bases, with 11 bases lying between them. CDR1 is MDHEN and CDR2 is SYDVKM in the germline V gene. This CDR3 region has 13 residues. Study-level results: A generally larger estimated richness was seen in naive subsets than in memory subsets.

For sorted subsets, about 190 ng DNA per replicate equaled 33,000 or so T cell genomes. Assay used: immunoSEQ multiplex PCR; TCRdb lists only in-frame clones, some missing. Of 2 million to 3 million clones listed, approximately 93% are singletons. With regard to this clone: The antigen remains undetermined.

HIV-negative, healthy adults without recent acute infections or vaccinations were the donors. Into CD45RA+ naive and CD45RA-negative memory subsets, the CD4+ cells were split. This receptor was taken from a man younger than 35 in good health. Some clones in this sample may be carry-over from other donors' samples. Sequenced: naive CD4+ T cells from PBMCs. The subset was: CD45RA+ positively selected. J is TRBJ1-4 and V is TRBV28; D unresolved. The CDR3 DNA sequence: TGTGCCAGCGGGAGGCAGGATAATGAAAAACTGTTTTTT. Its protein is CASGRQDNEKLFF.